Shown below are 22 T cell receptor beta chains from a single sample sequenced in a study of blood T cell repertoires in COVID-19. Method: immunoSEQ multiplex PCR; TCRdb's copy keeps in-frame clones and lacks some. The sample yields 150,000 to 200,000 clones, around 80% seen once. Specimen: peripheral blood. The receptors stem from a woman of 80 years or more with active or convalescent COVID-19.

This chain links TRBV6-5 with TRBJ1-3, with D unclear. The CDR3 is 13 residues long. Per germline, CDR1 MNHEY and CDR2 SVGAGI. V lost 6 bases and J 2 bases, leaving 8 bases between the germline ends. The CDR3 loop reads CASRRETGNTIYF. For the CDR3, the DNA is TGTGCCAGCAGGAGAGAGACTGGAAACACCATATATTTT.

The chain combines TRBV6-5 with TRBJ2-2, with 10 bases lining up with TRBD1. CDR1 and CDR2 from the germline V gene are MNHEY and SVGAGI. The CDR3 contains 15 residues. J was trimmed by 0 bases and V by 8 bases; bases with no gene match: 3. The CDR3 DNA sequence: TGTGCCAGCCGACAGGGGGCCGCGAACACCGGGGAGCTGTTTTTT. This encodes CASRQGAANTGELFF.

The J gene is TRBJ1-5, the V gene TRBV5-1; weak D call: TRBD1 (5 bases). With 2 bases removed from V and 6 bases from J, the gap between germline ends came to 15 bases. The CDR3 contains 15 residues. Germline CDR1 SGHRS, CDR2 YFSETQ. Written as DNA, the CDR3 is TGCGCCAGCAGCTTCGGCCAGGGTGATCGTCAGCCCCAGCATTTT. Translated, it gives CASSFGQGDRQPQHF.

CDR3: CSVEEVFFDRGVGGYTF. The CDR3 coding sequence is TGCAGCGTTGAAGAGGTCTTCTTCGACAGGGGTGTAGGCGGCTACACCTTC. The rearrangement joins TRBV29-1 to TRBJ1-2; TRBD1 matches 8 bases. Germline values: CDR1 SQVTM, CDR2 ANQGSEA. The junction had 17 bases not matched to a gene; V was cut back by 0 bases and J by 8 bases. The CDR3 runs to 17 residues.

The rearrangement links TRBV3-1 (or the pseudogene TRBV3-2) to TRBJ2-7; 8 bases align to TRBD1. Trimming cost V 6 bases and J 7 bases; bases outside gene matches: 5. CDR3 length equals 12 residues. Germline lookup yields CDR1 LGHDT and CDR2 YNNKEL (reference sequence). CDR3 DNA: TGTGCCAGCAGTCAGGGGGCGTGGGAGCAGTACTTC. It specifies CASSQGAWEQYF.

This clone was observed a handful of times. DNA of the CDR3: TGTGCCAGCAGCACCGGGACTTCCCGTTTCCAGTACTTC. Protein product: CASSTGTSRFQYF. The chain employs TRBV14 and TRBJ2-5; D possibly corresponds to TRBD2 (6 bases). Looked up from germline, CDR1 is SGHDN and CDR2 is FVKESK. The CDR3 extends over 13 amino acids. V was clipped by 5 bases and J by 10 bases, with 17 bases between them.

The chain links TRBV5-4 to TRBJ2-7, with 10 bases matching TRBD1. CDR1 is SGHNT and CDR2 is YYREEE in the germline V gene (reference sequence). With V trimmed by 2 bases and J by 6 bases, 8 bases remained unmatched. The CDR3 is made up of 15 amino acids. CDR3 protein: CASSFRQGASSEQYF. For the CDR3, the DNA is TGTGCCAGCAGCTTCAGACAGGGGGCTAGTAGCGAGCAGTACTTC.

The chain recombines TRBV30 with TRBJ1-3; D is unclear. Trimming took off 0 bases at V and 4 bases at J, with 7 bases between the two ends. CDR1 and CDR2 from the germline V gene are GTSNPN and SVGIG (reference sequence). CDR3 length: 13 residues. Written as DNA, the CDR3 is TGTGCCTGGAGTGTACGGGAAGGAAACACCATATATTTT. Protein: CAWSVREGNTIYF. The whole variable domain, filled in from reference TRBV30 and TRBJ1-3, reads SQTIHQWPATLVQPVGSPLSLECTVEGTSNPNLYWYRQAAGRGLQLLFYSVGIGQISSEVPQNLSASRPQDRQFILSSKKLLLSDSGFYLCAWSVREGNTIYFGEGSWLTVV.

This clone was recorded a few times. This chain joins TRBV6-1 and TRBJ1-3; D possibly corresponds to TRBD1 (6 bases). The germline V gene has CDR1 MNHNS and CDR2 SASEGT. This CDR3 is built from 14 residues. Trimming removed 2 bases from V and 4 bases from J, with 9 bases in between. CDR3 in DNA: TGTGCCAGCAGTGAAACAGGGAACGGAAACACCATATATTTT. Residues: CASSETGNGNTIYF.

The CDR3 here is CAIRRGAHNSPLHF. Written as DNA, the CDR3 is TGTGCCATCCGTCGGGGGGCCCACAATTCACCCCTCCACTTT. The V gene is TRBV10-3, the J gene TRBJ1-6; tentatively, D is TRBD1 (6 bases). Deletions cut 8 bases from V and 7 bases from J, with 15 bases between. The germline V gene encodes CDR1 ENHRY and CDR2 SYGVKD. CDR3 length: 14 residues.

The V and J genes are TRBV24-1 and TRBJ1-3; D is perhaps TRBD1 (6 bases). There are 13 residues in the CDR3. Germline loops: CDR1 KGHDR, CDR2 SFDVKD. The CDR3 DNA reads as TGTGCTACGAGGGGGAGCTCTGGAAACACCATATATTTT. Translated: CATRGSSGNTIYF.

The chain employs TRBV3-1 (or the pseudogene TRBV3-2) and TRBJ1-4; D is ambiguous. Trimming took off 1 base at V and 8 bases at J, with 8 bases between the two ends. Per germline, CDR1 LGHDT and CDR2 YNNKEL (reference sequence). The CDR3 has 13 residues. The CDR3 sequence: CASSQATGEKLFF. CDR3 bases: TGTGCCAGCAGCCAAGCCACGGGGGAAAAACTGTTTTTT.

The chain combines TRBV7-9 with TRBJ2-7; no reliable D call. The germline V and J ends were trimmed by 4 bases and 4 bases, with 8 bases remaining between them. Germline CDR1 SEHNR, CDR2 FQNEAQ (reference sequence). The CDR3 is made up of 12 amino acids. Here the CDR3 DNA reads TGTGCCAGCAGCTGGAGCGAGTACGAGCAGTACTTC. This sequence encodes CASSWSEYEQYF.

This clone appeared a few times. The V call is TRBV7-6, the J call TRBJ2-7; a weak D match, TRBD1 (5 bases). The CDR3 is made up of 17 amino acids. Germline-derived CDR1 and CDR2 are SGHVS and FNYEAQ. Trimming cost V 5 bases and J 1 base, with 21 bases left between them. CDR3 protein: CASSIYQNGAPSYEQYF. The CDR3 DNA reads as TGTGCCAGCAGCATATACCAAAATGGGGCGCCGTCCTACGAGCAGTACTTC.

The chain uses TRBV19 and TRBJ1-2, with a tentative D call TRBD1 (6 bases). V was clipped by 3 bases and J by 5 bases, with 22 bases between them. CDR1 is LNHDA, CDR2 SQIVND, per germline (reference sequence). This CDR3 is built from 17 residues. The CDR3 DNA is TGTGCCAGTAGTATCAGGGGCAGTGGGCCATGGACTTATGGCTACACCTTC. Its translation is CASSIRGSGPWTYGYTF. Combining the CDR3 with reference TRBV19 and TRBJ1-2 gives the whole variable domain DGGITQSPKYLFRKEGQNVTLSCEQNLNHDAMYWYRQDPGQGLRLIYYSQIVNDFQKGDIAEGYSVSREKKESFPLTVTSAQKNPTAFYLCASSIRGSGPWTYGYTFGSGTRLTVV.

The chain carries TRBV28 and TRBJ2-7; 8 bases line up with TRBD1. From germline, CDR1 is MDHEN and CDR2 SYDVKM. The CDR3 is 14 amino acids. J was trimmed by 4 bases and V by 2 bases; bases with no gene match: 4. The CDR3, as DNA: TGTGCCAGCAGTTTACACGGACAGGGTTACGAGCAGTACTTC. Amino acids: CASSLHGQGYEQYF. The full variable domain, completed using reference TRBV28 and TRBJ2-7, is DVKVTQSSRYLVKRTGEKVFLECVQDMDHENMFWYRQDPGLGLRLIYFSYDVKMKEKGDIPEGYSVSREKKERFSLILESASTNQTSMYLCASSLHGQGYEQYFGPGTRLTVT.

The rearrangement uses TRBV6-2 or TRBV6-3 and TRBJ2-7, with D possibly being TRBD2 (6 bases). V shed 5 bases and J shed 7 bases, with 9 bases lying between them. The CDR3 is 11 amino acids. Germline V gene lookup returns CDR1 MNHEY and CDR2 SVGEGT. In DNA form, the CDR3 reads TGTGCCAGCAGTCGGGGACTTGAGCAGTACTTC. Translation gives CASSRGLEQYF.

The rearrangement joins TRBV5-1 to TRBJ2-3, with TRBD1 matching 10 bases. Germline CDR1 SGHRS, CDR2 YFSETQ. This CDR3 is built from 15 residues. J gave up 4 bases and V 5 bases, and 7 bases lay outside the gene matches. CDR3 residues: CASRPGQGDADTQYF. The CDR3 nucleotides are TGCGCCAGCAGACCCGGACAGGGGGATGCAGATACGCAGTATTTT.

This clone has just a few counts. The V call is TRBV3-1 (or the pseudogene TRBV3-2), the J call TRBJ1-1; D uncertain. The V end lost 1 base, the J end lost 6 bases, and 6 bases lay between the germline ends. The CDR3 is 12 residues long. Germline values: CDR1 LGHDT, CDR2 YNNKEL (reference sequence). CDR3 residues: CASSQGGSEAFF. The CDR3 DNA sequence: TGTGCCAGCAGCCAAGGAGGGTCTGAAGCTTTCTTT.

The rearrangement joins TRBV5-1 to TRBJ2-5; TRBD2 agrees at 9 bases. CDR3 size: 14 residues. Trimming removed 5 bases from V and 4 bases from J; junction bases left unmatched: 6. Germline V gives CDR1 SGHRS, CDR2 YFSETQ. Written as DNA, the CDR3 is TGCGCCAGCAGACCAGCGGGGGGAGCAGAGACCCAGTACTTC. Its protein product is CASRPAGGAETQYF.

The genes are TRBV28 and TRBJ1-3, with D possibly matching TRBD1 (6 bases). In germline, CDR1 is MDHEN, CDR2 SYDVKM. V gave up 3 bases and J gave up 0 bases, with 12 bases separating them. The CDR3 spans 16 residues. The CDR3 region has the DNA TGTGCCAGCAGTTTCCTAGGGGGGGGCTCTGGAAACACCATATATTTT. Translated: CASSFLGGGSGNTIYF.

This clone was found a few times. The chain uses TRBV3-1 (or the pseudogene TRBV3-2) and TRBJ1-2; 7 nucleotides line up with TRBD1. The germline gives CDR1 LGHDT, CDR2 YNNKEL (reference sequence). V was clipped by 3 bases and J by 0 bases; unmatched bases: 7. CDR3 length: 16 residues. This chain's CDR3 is CASSQLQGTTNYGYTF. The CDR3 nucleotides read TGTGCCAGCAGCCAGTTACAGGGGACAACTAACTATGGCTACACCTTC.